A single sample gave rise to the 21 T cell receptor beta chains below, sequenced in a study of early T cells in non-severe SARS-CoV-2 infection. In TCRdb, the 5' RACE reads were re-called with MiXCR into one record per CDR3 protein. The sample carries around 60,000 distinct CDR3 sequences, roughly 21% recorded once. Sample: whole blood, taken at baseline. These receptor sequences come from an adult who was a healthcare worker with PCR-confirmed SARS-CoV-2 infection or an uninfected control (not recorded which).

This clonotype was observed a few times. The chain uses TRBV5-1 and TRBJ2-2; no firm D call. V lost 1 base, J lost 6 bases, and 10 bases lay in between. The CDR3 length is 14 residues. The germline gives CDR1 SGHRS, CDR2 YFSETQ. CDR3 coding DNA: TGCGCCAGCAGCTTGCATTCCACCGCCGGGGAGCTGTTTTTT. Protein: CASSLHSTAGELFF.

The gene calls are TRBV7-2 and TRBJ2-7; TRBD1 might be the D (6 bases). The CDR3 runs to 14 residues. CDR1 is SGHTA and CDR2 is FQGNSA in the germline V gene. The V gene lost 1 base and the J gene lost 4 bases, with 11 bases spanning the gap. The CDR3 loop reads CASSLDWTAYEQYF. The CDR3 bases are TGTGCCAGCAGCTTAGATTGGACAGCTTACGAGCAGTACTTC. Combining the CDR3 with reference TRBV7-2 and TRBJ2-7 gives the whole variable domain GAGVSQSPSNKVTEKGKDVELRCDPISGHTALYWYRQSLGQGLEFLIYFQGNSAPDKSGLPSDRFSAERTGGSVSTLTIQRTQQEDSAVYLCASSLDWTAYEQYFGPGTRLTVT.

The table lists this clonotype with a count of one. The chain uses TRBV23-1 and TRBJ1-6, with D hard to call. TRBV23-1 is an ORF, with its function uncertain. Trimming took off 5 bases at V and 9 bases at J, with 8 bases between the two ends. The CDR3 is 12 amino acids. CDR3 nucleotide sequence: TGCGCCAGCAGTGAGCGGGGTTCACCCCTCCACTTT. Protein sequence: CASSERGSPLHF.

This chain connects TRBV6-5 to TRBJ2-7; TRBD2 might be the D (6 bases). The CDR3 extends over 16 amino acids. The V end was cut by 0 bases, the J end by 0 bases, with 12 bases between. Germline V gene data show CDR1 as MNHEY and CDR2 as SVGAGI. The CDR3 is CASSYSGQGGSYEQYF. The DNA for the CDR3 is TGTGCCAGCAGTTACTCGGGGCAGGGAGGCTCCTACGAGCAGTACTTC.

The table lists this clonotype with a few counts. This chain connects TRBV7-9 to TRBJ2-7; 9 bases fit TRBD1. Germline V gene sequence: CDR1 SEHNR, CDR2 FQNEAQ (reference sequence). After removal of 5 bases from V and 7 bases from J, the junction contained 9 bases not matched to a gene. This CDR3 is 14 amino acids long. CDR3 in amino acids: CASSPTGGLREQYF. In nucleotides, the CDR3 is TGTGCCAGCAGCCCCACAGGGGGCTTGAGAGAGCAGTACTTC.

The chain carries TRBV6-6 and TRBJ2-5; weak D call: TRBD2 (6 bases). CDR3 length: 15 residues. Between the trimmed V and J ends, which lost 4 bases and 6 bases, there was a span of 18 bases. The germline gives CDR1 MNHNY, CDR2 SVGAGI (reference sequence). The CDR3 bases are TGTGCCAGCAGTTTAGCGGTCCCTTCGGAGAAGACCCAGTACTTC. This gives the protein CASSLAVPSEKTQYF.

In its sample, this clonotype was seen a few times. This sequence joins TRBV6-5 and TRBJ2-3; D unclear. Trimming removed 4 bases from V and 2 bases from J, with 10 bases in between. This CDR3 contains 14 residues. Germline V gene lookup returns CDR1 MNHEY and CDR2 SVGAGI. In DNA, the CDR3 is TGTGCCAGCAGTTTAGGCTCAGCCACAGATACGCAGTATTTT. Its protein is CASSLGSATDTQYF.

V usage is TRBV30 and J usage is TRBJ1-1; D not resolved. Germline assignment: CDR1 GTSNPN and CDR2 SVGIG (reference sequence). V dropped 5 bases and J dropped 11 bases, with 18 bases sitting between them. This CDR3 spans 12 amino acids. DNA for the CDR3: TGTGCCTGGTCCCGATCGTTGGGAGAGGCTTTCTTT. Protein sequence: CAWSRSLGEAFF.

This clonotype was recorded at least ten times. This chain joins TRBV24-1 and TRBJ1-1; D not resolved. V was shortened by 4 bases and J by 11 bases, with 10 bases between the two germline ends. Germline V gene lookup returns CDR1 KGHDR and CDR2 SFDVKD. There are 11 residues in the CDR3. DNA of the CDR3: TGTGCCACCAGTGACAGTTTTCGGGCTTTCTTT. This codes for CATSDSFRAFF.

This clonotype was seen a handful of times. CDR3 protein: CASSLRDRGPGQPQHF. The CDR3, as DNA: TGCGCCAGCAGCCTCCGGGACAGGGGGCCAGGTCAGCCCCAGCATTTT. The rearrangement links TRBV4-1 to TRBJ1-5; 12 bases line up with TRBD1. V trimming: 4 bases; J trimming: 6 bases; junction bases outside the gene matches: 7. The CDR3 loop spans 16 amino acids. CDR1 and CDR2 (germline): MGHRA, YSYEKL.

The chain uses TRBV25-1 and TRBJ2-2; TRBD2 is a possible D gene (5 bases). The germline CDR1 and CDR2 sequences are MGHDK and SYGVNS. The CDR3 has 14 amino acids. Trimming left V 8 bases short and J 5 bases short, with 15 bases between. CDR3 residues: CASREGVGTGELFF. The CDR3 DNA is TGTGCCAGCCGAGAGGGCGTAGGGACCGGGGAGCTGTTTTTT. The full variable domain, in which reference TRBV25-1 and TRBJ2-2 provide the parts outside the CDR3, is EADIYQTPRYLVIGTGKKITLECSQTMGHDKMYWYQQDPGMELHLIHYSYGVNSTEKGDLSSESTVSRIRTEHFPLTLESARPSHTSQYLCASREGVGTGELFFGEGSRLTVL.

This clonotype came up a few times. The chain is built from TRBV5-6 and TRBJ1-2, with TRBD1 as a possible D gene (6 bases). CDR1 and CDR2 from the germline V gene are SGHDT and YYEEEE. This CDR3 has 14 amino acids. The V end lost 2 bases, the J end lost 8 bases, and 16 bases lay between the germline ends. CDR3 region: CASSFRRPGEGYTF. CDR3 DNA: TGTGCCAGCAGCTTCCGGAGACCAGGGGAGGGCTACACCTTC.

The CDR3 is CASSTEYNSPLHF. For the CDR3, the DNA is TGTGCCAGCTCGACAGAGTATAATTCACCCCTCCACTTT. This chain uses TRBV18 with TRBJ1-6; TRBD1 is a possible D gene (5 bases). V was pared by 6 bases and J by 4 bases, with 7 bases between. The CDR3 covers 13 residues. In germline, CDR1 is KGHSH, CDR2 LQKENI.

This chain links TRBV30 with TRBJ1-2; no clear D gene. V was trimmed by 4 bases and J by 1 base, leaving 4 bases between them. Germline CDR1 and CDR2: GTSNPN and SVGIG (reference sequence). The CDR3 runs to 11 residues. CDR3 in DNA: TGTGCCTGGACGGGTAACTATGGCTACACCTTC. Translation gives CAWTGNYGYTF.

The chain carries TRBV5-6 and TRBJ2-3; D is undetermined. The V gene's germline CDR1 is SGHDT and CDR2 YYEEEE. The CDR3 extends over 15 amino acids. V dropped 1 base and J dropped 2 bases, with 11 bases sitting between them. This chain's CDR3 is CASSLRFEDTDTQYF. CDR3 coding DNA: TGTGCCAGCAGCTTGAGATTTGAAGACACAGATACGCAGTATTTT.

This clonotype has only one observation. This chain uses TRBV12-3 or TRBV12-4 with TRBJ2-5; D is unclear. The CDR3 is 14 residues long. V lost 3 bases to trimming and J lost 5 bases, with 13 bases between them. Here the CDR3 reads CASSLQISGETQYF. The CDR3 DNA reads TGTGCCAGCAGTTTGCAGATCTCCGGGGAGACCCAGTACTTC.

This clonotype was seen repeatedly, ten times or more. This chain joins TRBV2 and TRBJ1-2; no clear D gene. CDR3 size: 14 residues. With 3 bases removed from V and 5 bases from J, the gap between germline ends came to 13 bases. Looked up from germline, CDR1 is SNHLY and CDR2 is FYNNEI. The CDR3: CASSDLSTGYGYTF. The CDR3 DNA is TGTGCCAGCAGTGATCTGTCAACCGGGTATGGCTACACCTTC.

The chain couples TRBV6-6 to TRBJ2-5; maybe TRBD2 (6 bases). CDR1 is MNHNY, CDR2 SVGAGI, per germline (reference sequence). The CDR3 has 12 residues. Trimming removed 7 bases from V and 2 bases from J, with 8 bases in between. The chain's CDR3 is CASNRGQETQYF. The CDR3 DNA reads as TGTGCCAGCAACCGGGGGCAAGAGACCCAGTACTTC.

In this sample, this clonotype turned up a few times. The V gene is TRBV7-9, the J gene TRBJ2-7, with TRBD2 as a possible D gene (6 bases). CDR1 is SEHNR, CDR2 FQNEAQ, per germline (reference sequence). This CDR3 is built from 15 residues. The V end was cut by 5 bases, the J end by 3 bases, with 17 bases between. The CDR3 DNA reads as TGTGCCAGCAGCCCCTATTTAGGAGGGAGCTACGAGCAGTACTTC. It is translated as CASSPYLGGSYEQYF. The whole variable domain, remainder taken from reference TRBV7-9 and TRBJ2-7, is DTGVSQNPRHKITKRGQNVTFRCDPISEHNRLYWYRQTLGQGPEFLTYFQNEAQLEKSRLLSDRFSAERPKGSFSTLEIQRTEQGDSAMYLCASSPYLGGSYEQYFGPGTRLTVT.

This clonotype turned up a few times. The CDR3 DNA reads as TGTGCCAGCAGCCGAGGTCTCGGGGAGCTGTTTTTT. Translation: CASSRGLGELFF. The chain joins TRBV7-2 to TRBJ2-2; the D is unclear. The CDR3 has 12 residues. Looked up from germline, CDR1 is SGHTA and CDR2 is FQGNSA. V dropped 5 bases and J dropped 7 bases, with 8 bases sitting between them.

The gene calls are TRBV12-3 or TRBV12-4 and TRBJ2-5; D unclear. This CDR3 contains 12 residues. V was clipped by 5 bases and J by 4 bases, with 8 bases between them. For the CDR3, the DNA is TGTGCCAGCAGTGCAGGAATAGAGACCCAGTACTTC. The encoded protein is CASSAGIETQYF.